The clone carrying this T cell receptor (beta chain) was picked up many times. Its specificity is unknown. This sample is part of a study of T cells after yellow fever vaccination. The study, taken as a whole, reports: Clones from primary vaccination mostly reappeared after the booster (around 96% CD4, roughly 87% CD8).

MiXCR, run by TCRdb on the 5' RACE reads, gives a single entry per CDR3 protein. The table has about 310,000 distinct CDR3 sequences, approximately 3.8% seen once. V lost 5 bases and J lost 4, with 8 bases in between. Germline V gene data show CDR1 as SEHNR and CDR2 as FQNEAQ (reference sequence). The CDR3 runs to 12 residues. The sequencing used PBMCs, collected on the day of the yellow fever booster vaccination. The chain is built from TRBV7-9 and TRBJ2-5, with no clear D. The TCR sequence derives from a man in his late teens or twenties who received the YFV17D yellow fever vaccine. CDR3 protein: CASSAGTETQYF. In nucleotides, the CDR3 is TGTGCCAGCAGCGCTGGTACAGAGACCCAGTACTTC.